This T cell receptor (beta chain) comes out of a study of T cells in Graves' hyperthyroidism and ophthalmopathy. The CDR3 regions of TCR beta were amplified from RNA transcripts. The study used the HTBI primer set for a first-round RT-PCR of the TCR CDR3. Each CDR3 protein gets one entry after TCRdb re-called the multiplex PCR reads with MiXCR. There are about 270,000 distinct CDR3 sequences in the sample; around 24% occur only once, and about 40% lies in the top ten. This clonotype was counted at least ten times. At one end, the junction sequence differs from germline, possibly due to a read error. Germline V gene data show CDR1 as GTSNPN and CDR2 as SVGIG (reference sequence). This CDR3 is built from 13 residues.

The chain recombines TRBV30 with TRBJ1-1, with D hard to call. The sequencing sample was made of blood. The receptor was isolated from a woman aged 40 to 50 with Graves' ophthalmopathy. CDR3 DNA sequence: TGTGCCTGGAGTCTAGAGAGGATACCTCTTCCCTCATTT. It specifies CAWSLERIPLPSF.